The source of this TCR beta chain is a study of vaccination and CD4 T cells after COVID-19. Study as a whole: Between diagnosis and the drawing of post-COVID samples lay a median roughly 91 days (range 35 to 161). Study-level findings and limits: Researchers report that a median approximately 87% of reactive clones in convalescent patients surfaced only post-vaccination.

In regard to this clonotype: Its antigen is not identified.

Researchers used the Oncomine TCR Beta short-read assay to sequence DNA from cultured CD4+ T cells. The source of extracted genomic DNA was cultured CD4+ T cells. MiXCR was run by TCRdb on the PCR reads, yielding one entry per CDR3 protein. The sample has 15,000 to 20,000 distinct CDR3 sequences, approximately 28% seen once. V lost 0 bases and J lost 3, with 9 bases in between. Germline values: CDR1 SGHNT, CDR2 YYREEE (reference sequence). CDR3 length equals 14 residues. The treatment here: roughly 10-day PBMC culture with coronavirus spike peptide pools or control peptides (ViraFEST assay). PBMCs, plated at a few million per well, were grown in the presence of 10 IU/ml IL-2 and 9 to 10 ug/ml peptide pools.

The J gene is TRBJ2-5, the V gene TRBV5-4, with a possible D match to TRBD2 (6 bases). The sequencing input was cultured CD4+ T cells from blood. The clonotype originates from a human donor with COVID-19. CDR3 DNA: TGTGCCAGCAGCTTGGGTTCGGGGGAAGAGACCCAGTACTTC. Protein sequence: CASSLGSGEETQYF.